These 30 T cell receptor beta chains originate from one sample sequenced in a study of cytomegalovirus exposure and HLA in healthy donors. Measured with immunoSEQ multiplex PCR; TCRdb has only the in-frame clones, and not every one. Of approximately 190,000 clones detected, approximately 88% appear once; the ten largest clones hold around 6.7%. The material sequenced was PBMCs. These receptors all stem from a man younger than 35 in good health and CMV-seropositive.

This clone was recorded a few times. The V call is TRBV27, the J call TRBJ2-5; tentatively, D is TRBD1 (6 bases). V was cut by 1 base and J by 5 bases, with 11 bases left in between. This CDR3 has 14 amino acids. In germline, CDR1 is MNHEY, CDR2 SMNVEV (reference sequence). CDR3 in DNA: TGTGCCAGCAGTTTATTCAGGGGCTGGGAGACCCAGTACTTC. Protein sequence: CASSLFRGWETQYF.

The chain is built from TRBV19 and TRBJ1-5; tentative D call: TRBD1 (5 bases). CDR3 length equals 14 residues. V was clipped by 8 bases and J by 6 bases, with 17 bases between them. Germline V gives CDR1 LNHDA, CDR2 SQIVND (reference sequence). This chain's CDR3 is CASHAGKNSQPQHF. The CDR3 DNA reads as TGTGCCAGTCACGCAGGGAAGAATAGTCAGCCCCAGCATTTT.

The chain links TRBV30 to TRBJ2-1; no firm D call. This CDR3 region has 11 residues. Trimming removed 0 bases at V and 10 bases at J, with 7 bases between. Germline V gene lookup returns CDR1 GTSNPN and CDR2 SVGIG (reference sequence). This chain's CDR3 is CAWSVRGEQFF. CDR3 nucleotide sequence: TGTGCCTGGAGTGTACGAGGCGAGCAGTTCTTC.

This clone is termed large. The gene calls are TRBV27 and TRBJ1-2, with a tentative D call TRBD1 (6 bases). The germline V gene encodes CDR1 MNHEY and CDR2 SMNVEV (reference sequence). The CDR3 is 14 amino acids. Trimming removed 7 bases at V and 4 bases at J, with 16 bases between. The chain's CDR3 is CASTRTAGVYGYTF. The CDR3, as DNA: TGTGCCAGCACCCGGACAGCAGGGGTCTATGGCTACACCTTC.

This rearrangement joins TRBV7-2 to TRBJ2-7; perhaps TRBD1 as D (5 bases). V was clipped by 1 base and J by 3 bases, with 16 bases between them. The length of the CDR3 is 16 residues. Germline V CDR1 and CDR2: SGHTA, FQGNSA. In DNA form, the CDR3 reads TGTGCCAGCAGCTTAGGTGTAGGCCTAGGGGACTACGAGCAGTACTTC. Amino acids: CASSLGVGLGDYEQYF.

V is TRBV6-6 and J is TRBJ1-2, with D possibly TRBD1 on 5 matching bases. V was trimmed by 8 bases and J by 8 bases, leaving 12 bases between them. The germline V gene encodes CDR1 MNHNY and CDR2 SVGAGI (reference sequence). This CDR3 contains 11 residues. DNA for the CDR3: TGTGCCAGCTTCCAGGAGGGGGGCTACACCTTC. Translated: CASFQEGGYTF.

This chain connects TRBV7-3 to TRBJ2-2, with TRBD2 matching over 7 bases. The CDR3 runs to 17 residues. The J segment lost 4 bases and the V segment lost 1 base, leaving 9 bases of the junction unmatched. Germline CDR1 SGHTA, CDR2 FQGTGA. The CDR3 DNA sequence: TGTGCCAGCAGCTTAAGGGGGGGATCAGCGGGCACCGGGGAGCTGTTTTTT. It codes for CASSLRGGSAGTGELFF.

DNA for the CDR3: TGTGCCAGTAGCTCGGACAGGGGAATCCCCTACGAGCAGTACTTC. Protein sequence: CASSSDRGIPYEQYF. The chain links TRBV19 to TRBJ2-7, with TRBD1 matching over 9 bases. The V gene's germline CDR1 is LNHDA and CDR2 SQIVND (reference sequence). This CDR3 is 15 amino acids long. Trimming at V came to 6 bases and at J to 2 bases, leaving 8 bases not matched to a gene.

This chain connects TRBV27 to TRBJ1-5; no reliable D call. V was trimmed by 1 base and J by 0 bases, leaving 10 bases between them. This CDR3 spans 16 amino acids. Germline loops: CDR1 MNHEY, CDR2 SMNVEV (reference sequence). This CDR3 is CASSLYPNLSNQPQHF. The CDR3 DNA reads as TGTGCCAGCAGTTTATACCCTAATCTTAGCAATCAGCCCCAGCATTTT.

The chain joins TRBV29-1 to TRBJ2-5; TRBD2 might be the D (5 bases). Deletions cut 4 bases from V and 5 bases from J, with 11 bases between. Germline CDR1 is SQVTM and CDR2 is ANQGSEA. The CDR3 extends over 12 amino acids. The CDR3 loop is CSVGEYRETQYF. The CDR3 region has the DNA TGCAGCGTTGGGGAGTATAGGGAGACCCAGTACTTC.

In DNA form, the CDR3 reads TGTGCCAGCAGTGTCTTCAGATACAATGAGCAGTTCTTC. Translated, it gives CASSVFRYNEQFF. The V and J genes are TRBV2 and TRBJ2-1; D is ambiguous. The CDR3 totals 13 residues. CDR1 is SNHLY, CDR2 FYNNEI, per germline. With 4 bases removed from V and 4 bases from J, the gap between germline ends came to 8 bases.

V is TRBV9 and J is TRBJ2-2; 10 bases agree with TRBD1. The V gene end was trimmed by 3 bases and the J gene end by 7 bases; junction bases not matched to a gene: 9. The CDR3 contains 16 residues. Germline assignment: CDR1 SGDLS and CDR2 YYNGEE. In nucleotides, the CDR3 is TGTGCCAGCAGCGCAGATCGGACAGGGGGACGCGGGGAGCTGTTTTTT. Amino acids: CASSADRTGGRGELFF.

The chain is built from TRBV7-9 and TRBJ2-3; 7 bases fit TRBD2. Germline CDR1 is SEHNR and CDR2 is FQNEAQ (reference sequence). V was pared by 0 bases and J by 2 bases, with 2 bases of the junction left unmatched. This CDR3 region has 15 residues. The CDR3 nucleotides read TGTGCCAGCAGCTTAGCAGCGGGAAACACAGATACGCAGTATTTT. It encodes CASSLAAGNTDTQYF.

The chain couples TRBV7-8 to TRBJ2-1; 8 nucleotides match TRBD2. V lost 2 bases to trimming and J lost 9 bases; unmatched junction nucleotides: 9. Germline CDR1 reads SGHVS; CDR2 reads FQNEAQ. CDR3 length equals 15 residues. This chain's CDR3 is CASSLQSGSRSEQFF. CDR3 DNA sequence: TGTGCCAGCAGCTTACAAAGCGGGAGCAGGAGTGAGCAGTTCTTC.

This clone appeared a few times. This chain links TRBV2 with TRBJ2-1; 8 bases line up with TRBD2. Looked up from germline, CDR1 is SNHLY and CDR2 is FYNNEI. The CDR3 is 16 residues long. J was trimmed by 4 bases and V by 4 bases; bases with no gene match: 9. Here the CDR3 reads CASSVFGSGSYNEQFF. CDR3 sequence (DNA): TGTGCCAGCAGTGTCTTCGGAAGCGGGAGTTACAATGAGCAGTTCTTC. Full variable domain (missing parts from reference TRBV2 and TRBJ2-1): EPEVTQTPSHQVTQMGQEVILRCVPISNHLYFYWYRQILGQKVEFLVSFYNNEISEKSEIFDDQFSVERPDGSNFTLKIRSTKLEDSAMYFCASSVFGSGSYNEQFFGPGTRLTVL.

The chain couples TRBV30 to TRBJ1-5; 7 nucleotides match TRBD1. This CDR3 comprises 13 residues. Germline-derived CDR1 and CDR2 are GTSNPN and SVGIG (reference sequence). The trim removed 0 bases at V and 4 bases at J, leaving 0 bases unmatched. CDR3 DNA: TGTGCCTGGAGTGTACAGGGGAATCAGCCCCAGCATTTT. Protein sequence: CAWSVQGNQPQHF.

This clone appeared a few times. This rearrangement joins TRBV5-6 to TRBJ2-3, with D possibly being TRBD1 (6 bases). The CDR3 has 16 amino acids. Germline V gene lookup returns CDR1 SGHDT and CDR2 YYEEEE. The V end lost 5 bases, the J end lost 0 bases, and 16 bases lay between the germline ends. CDR3 sequence: CASSLYRVLSTDTQYF. CDR3 nucleotide sequence: TGTGCCAGCAGTTTATACAGGGTTCTAAGCACAGATACGCAGTATTTT.

The gene calls are TRBV28 and TRBJ1-5, with D uncertain. CDR3 length equals 12 residues. Germline-derived CDR1 and CDR2 are MDHEN and SYDVKM. V shed 5 bases and J shed 6 bases, with 8 bases lying between them. CDR3 loop: CASSVLSQPQHF. The CDR3 region has the DNA TGTGCCAGCAGTGTCCTCAGTCAGCCCCAGCATTTT.

Of note for this clone: Additional DNA sequences in this sample encode the identical CDR3. The chain combines TRBV6-4 with TRBJ2-1, with 12 bases that match TRBD2. Germline trimming cut 2 bases from V and 4 bases from J; bases unmatched to any gene: 0. The CDR3 length is 15 residues. Germline loops: CDR1 MRHNA, CDR2 SNTAGT. The CDR3, as DNA: TGTGCCAGCAGTGACGGGACTAGCGGGTACAATGAGCAGTTCTTC. It specifies CASSDGTSGYNEQFF.

This chain joins TRBV27 and TRBJ1-5, with a tentative D call TRBD1 (6 bases). CDR1 and CDR2 from the germline V gene are MNHEY and SMNVEV (reference sequence). The V end was cut by 3 bases, the J end by 7 bases, with 16 bases between. The CDR3 extends over 15 amino acids. CDR3 coding DNA: TGTGCCAGCAGTTTGAGGGGGGGCGCGGGGCAGCCCCAGCATTTT. Protein product: CASSLRGGAGQPQHF.

The chain couples TRBV4-3 to TRBJ2-1; maybe TRBD1 (5 bases). The CDR3 has 15 residues. Trimming left V 2 bases short and J 6 bases short, with 14 bases between. Looked up from germline, CDR1 is LGHNA and CDR2 is YSLEER. The CDR3 DNA sequence: TGCGCCAGCAGCCAAACCCCTGGACACCCCAATGAGCAGTTCTTC. Translation: CASSQTPGHPNEQFF.

V is TRBV19 and J is TRBJ1-5; D may be TRBD1 (6 bases). Germline lookup yields CDR1 LNHDA and CDR2 SQIVND (reference sequence). This CDR3 has 12 amino acids. V was cut by 6 bases and J by 4 bases, with 7 bases left in between. The CDR3: CASSQGNQPQHF. CDR3 DNA: TGTGCCAGTAGCCAGGGGAATCAGCCCCAGCATTTT. The full variable domain, completed using reference TRBV19 and TRBJ1-5, is DGGITQSPKYLFRKEGQNVTLSCEQNLNHDAMYWYRQDPGQGLRLIYYSQIVNDFQKGDIAEGYSVSREKKESFPLTVTSAQKNPTAFYLCASSQGNQPQHFGDGTRLSIL.

The V gene is TRBV27, the J gene TRBJ2-7; TRBD1 matches at 10 bases. CDR3 length: 16 residues. Germline CDR1 is MNHEY and CDR2 is SMNVEV (reference sequence). V was pared by 1 base and J by 1 base, with 4 bases of the junction left unmatched. DNA of the CDR3: TGTGCCAGCAGTTTATTCAGGACAGGGGGTTCCTACGAGCAGTACTTC. Protein product: CASSLFRTGGSYEQYF.

V is TRBV7-8 and J is TRBJ2-3; TRBD2 agrees at 13 bases. J gave up 0 bases and V 5 bases, and 11 bases lay outside the gene matches. Per the germline V gene, CDR1 is SGHVS and CDR2 is FQNEAQ. The CDR3 is 19 residues long. The CDR3 is CASSPRTSGRWSSTDTQYF. CDR3 DNA: TGTGCCAGCAGCCCCCGGACTAGCGGGAGATGGTCAAGCACAGATACGCAGTATTTT. The whole variable domain, remainder taken from reference TRBV7-8 and TRBJ2-3, is GAGVSQSPRYKVAKRGQDVALRCDPISGHVSLFWYQQALGQGPEFLTYFQNEAQLDKSGLPSDRFFAERPEGSVSTLKIQRTQQEDSAVYLCASSPRTSGRWSSTDTQYFGPGTRLTVL.

This clone was seen a few times. This rearrangement joins TRBV19 to TRBJ2-5; 7 bases match TRBD2. Germline lookup yields CDR1 LNHDA and CDR2 SQIVND (reference sequence). V dropped 4 bases and J dropped 4; count of bases not matched to a gene: 6. The length of the CDR3 is 14 residues. CDR3: CASSRGGGGETQYF. The CDR3 DNA reads TGTGCCAGTAGTAGAGGTGGGGGGGGAGAGACCCAGTACTTC. The full variable domain, in which reference TRBV19 and TRBJ2-5 provide the parts outside the CDR3, is DGGITQSPKYLFRKEGQNVTLSCEQNLNHDAMYWYRQDPGQGLRLIYYSQIVNDFQKGDIAEGYSVSREKKESFPLTVTSAQKNPTAFYLCASSRGGGGETQYFGPGTRLLVL.

This sequence joins TRBV27 and TRBJ1-2; D gene uncertain. The CDR3 runs to 14 residues. Germline V CDR1 and CDR2: MNHEY, SMNVEV (reference sequence). Trimming pared 6 bases from V and 2 bases from J, leaving 13 bases between. The CDR3 DNA reads as TGTGCCAGCAGCTCCGGTCGGGTCAACTATGGCTACACCTTC. This gives the protein CASSSGRVNYGYTF.

This clone has only a few counts. As DNA, the CDR3 is TGTGCCAGCAGCCGGAGTAGCGGGGTGGTACAAGAGACCCAGTACTTC. Translation: CASSRSSGVVQETQYF. This chain links TRBV5-5 with TRBJ2-5; 8 bases map to TRBD2. This CDR3 has 16 residues. Germline trimming cut 4 bases from V and 2 bases from J; bases unmatched to any gene: 10. Germline V gene lookup returns CDR1 SGHKS and CDR2 YYEKEE (reference sequence).

V and J are TRBV5-1 and TRBJ2-2; TRBD2 agrees at 7 bases. The CDR3 has 15 residues. The germline gives CDR1 SGHRS, CDR2 YFSETQ. Trimming cost V 5 bases and J 5 bases; bases outside gene matches: 9. The CDR3 DNA sequence: TGCGCCAGCAGTGGTCCGGGGGGAAATACCGGGGAGCTGTTTTTT. This encodes CASSGPGGNTGELFF. Full variable domain (missing parts from reference TRBV5-1 and TRBJ2-2): KAGVTQTPRYLIKTRGQQVTLSCSPISGHRSVSWYQQTPGQGLQFLFEYFSETQRNKGNFPGRFSGRQFSNSRSEMNVSTLELGDSALYLCASSGPGGNTGELFFGEGSRLTVL.

V gene TRBV7-9 combines with J gene TRBJ1-2; TRBD1 is a possible D gene (6 bases). This CDR3 is 15 amino acids long. V lost 1 base to trimming and J lost 0 bases, with 9 bases between them. From germline, CDR1 is SEHNR and CDR2 FQNEAQ (reference sequence). CDR3 sequence (DNA): TGTGCCAGCAGCTTAGAACAGGGAGCTAACTATGGCTACACCTTC. It yields the protein CASSLEQGANYGYTF.

The V gene is TRBV10-3, the J gene TRBJ1-4; possibly TRBD1 for D (5 bases). V was trimmed by 0 bases and J by 8 bases, leaving 22 bases between them. In germline, CDR1 is ENHRY, CDR2 SYGVKD. This CDR3 region has 18 residues. The CDR3 nucleotides read TGTGCCATCAGTGAGTCCCTGGACACTTTAGGCGACCACGAAAAACTGTTTTTT. Protein sequence: CAISESLDTLGDHEKLFF.